This T cell receptor (beta chain) came from a study of blood T cell repertoires in COVID-19. Overall study context: In each case, the material was cDNA or gDNA derived from T cells, B-cell-depleted T cells, or PBMCs.

Participants were aged about 18 to 89 years from 20 to 30 US areas. Cohort placement rested on clinical history that participants reported themselves. Recovery meant two consecutive negative NP/OP PCR tests, professional clearance, or resolved symptoms. Germline values: CDR1 MNHEY, CDR2 SVGAGI. This CDR3 has 16 residues. V shed 3 bases, J shed 1 base, and the junction held 4 bases outside the gene matches. TCRdb's table, derived via immunoSEQ multiplex PCR, lists solely in-frame clones and lacks some. The sample consists of around 310,000 clones, 89% of them appearing once. This clone was detected once.

This clonotype was obtained from a woman in her 30s who had recovered from COVID-19. The chain couples TRBV6-5 to TRBJ2-3, with TRBD2 identical over 10 bases. The sequenced sample was PBMCs or T cells enriched from blood (not recorded which). Here the CDR3 reads CASSYTGTSGTDTQYF. The CDR3 DNA reads as TGTGCCAGCAGTTATACCGGGACTAGCGGCACAGATACGCAGTATTTT.